This T cell receptor beta chain was observed in a study of CD8 T cells in Susac syndrome. General observations from the study: Individuals included in the TCR sequencing and HLA analysis were acknowledged by the study to be relatively few in number.

Germline V gene data show CDR1 as SQVTM and CDR2 as ANQGSEA. V lost 5 bases and J lost 0, with 10 bases in between. The CDR3 contains 13 residues. The sequenced target, TCR beta, came from blood CD8+ and CD4+ T cells. Negative isolation was applied to CD8+ and CD4+ T cells, and FACS enrichment was applied to TEMRA cells. Points on this clonotype: Its cognate antigen is unknown.

RNA amounts of about 0.5 to 1 ug underwent reverse transcription with random hexamers. From the immunoSEQ multiplex PCR reads, TCRdb called clonotypes with MiXCR, one entry per CDR3 protein. Altogether around 130,000 distinct CDR3 sequences are present, roughly 95% being singletons, with the ten largest covering approximately 0.12%. The sample consisted of CD4+ T cells from PBMCs. The sequence came from a human donor with multiple sclerosis. The V call is TRBV29-1, the J call TRBJ1-1; no definite D call. In DNA form, the CDR3 reads TGCAGCGTTCGGCCGCTGATGAACACTGAAGCTTTCTTT. Its protein is CSVRPLMNTEAFF.